This entry lists 8 T cell receptor beta chains sequenced from one sample in a study of shared clonotypes between healthy human individuals. Method: immunoSEQ multiplex PCR; TCRdb's copy keeps in-frame clones and lacks some. The top ten clones hold roughly 0.13% of a sample with a few million clones, 90% to 95% of them seen once. The sequenced sample consisted of naive CD4+ T cells sorted from blood. As to subset: CD45RA+ positively selected. Every receptor here comes from a man younger than 35 in good health.

The CDR3 loop is CASSQGRQDTYEQYF. In nucleotides, the CDR3 is TGTGCCAGCTCACAGGGAAGGCAGGACACTTACGAGCAGTACTTC. The chain recombines TRBV18 with TRBJ2-7; a possible D gene is TRBD1 (5 bases). Germline CDR1 and CDR2: KGHSH and LQKENI. The CDR3 contains 15 residues. The V end lost 4 bases, the J end lost 4 bases, and 17 bases lay between the germline ends.

CDR3 nucleotides: TGTGCCAGCAGCTACGGTGTCAGGGGCAGATATGGCTACACCTTC. This gives the protein CASSYGVRGRYGYTF. The V call is TRBV28, the J call TRBJ1-2; possibly TRBD1 for D (6 bases). The CDR3 length is 15 residues. Germline V gene sequence: CDR1 MDHEN, CDR2 SYDVKM. Trimming cost V 6 bases and J 5 bases, with 19 bases left between them.

Written as DNA, the CDR3 is TGCGCCAGCAGCCTAACAGGGATGGGGGACGAGCAGTACTTC. Protein product: CASSLTGMGDEQYF. The chain employs TRBV5-1 and TRBJ2-7; D perhaps matches TRBD1 (6 bases). The CDR3 runs to 14 residues. Trimming removed 4 bases at V and 5 bases at J, with 16 bases between. CDR1 SGHRS and CDR2 YFSETQ come from the germline V gene.

The V and J genes are TRBV4-1 and TRBJ2-5, with TRBD2 matching over 13 bases. Germline CDR1 MGHRA, CDR2 YSYEKL. CDR3 size: 16 residues. V trimming: 4 bases; J trimming: 3 bases; junction bases outside the gene matches: 5. CDR3 bases: TGCGCCAGCAGCCCGGGACTAGCGGGAAGGGAAGAGACCCAGTACTTC. It encodes CASSPGLAGREETQYF.

The chain carries TRBV30 and TRBJ2-6; D is ambiguous. V lost 3 bases, J lost 0 bases, and 12 bases lay in between. The CDR3 extends over 16 amino acids. CDR1 and CDR2 (germline): GTSNPN, SVGIG (reference sequence). CDR3 bases: TGTGCCTGGAGCCGCGGATGGAGCTCTGGGGCCAACGTCCTGACTTTC. As protein: CAWSRGWSSGANVLTF.

The DNA for the CDR3 is TGCGCCAGCAGCCACCCCTCGGGAGGTACTGAAGCTTTCTTT. Translated, it gives CASSHPSGGTEAFF. This chain connects TRBV4-1 to TRBJ1-1; no firm D call. The CDR3 is 14 residues long. Germline assignment: CDR1 MGHRA and CDR2 YSYEKL. Between the trimmed V and J ends, which lost 3 bases and 5 bases, there was a span of 13 bases.

The J gene is TRBJ2-7, the V gene TRBV6-1; maybe TRBD2 (9 bases). V was cut by 4 bases and J by 0 bases, with 25 bases left in between. From germline, CDR1 is MNHNS and CDR2 SASEGT. The CDR3 has 19 residues. The CDR3: CASSGAGGISGGFSYEQYF. The CDR3 nucleotides read TGTGCCAGCAGTGGAGCAGGGGGCATTAGCGGGGGATTCTCCTACGAGCAGTACTTC.

The rearrangement joins TRBV2 to TRBJ1-1; D not certain. Germline V gives CDR1 SNHLY, CDR2 FYNNEI. Trimming stripped 7 bases from V and 0 bases from J, with 15 bases between. This CDR3 contains 15 residues. In DNA form, the CDR3 reads TGTGCCAGCACCTCGGACGGTATGATGAACACTGAAGCTTTCTTT. It yields the protein CASTSDGMMNTEAFF.